A single sample is the source of the 14 T cell receptor beta chains below, sequenced in a study of molecular identifiers for immune sequencing clone quantification. Each CDR3 protein gets one entry after TCRdb re-called the PCR reads with MiXCR. The sample holds 350,000 or so distinct CDR3 sequences; over 20% are singletons and the top ten take over 0.7%. Sequenced: naive CD8+ T cells from blood, with Jurkat cell RNA spiked in. Documented subset: FACS-sorted CD8+CD4-CCR7+CD45RA+ naive T cells. The receptors derive from a human donor in good health. Some libraries in this study had Jurkat cell RNA spiked in.

About this clonotype: The junction and the germline gene differ at one end; a read error may be behind it. This chain links TRBV20-1 with TRBJ2-1; 12 nucleotides align to TRBD2. CDR3 length: 17 residues. CDR1 and CDR2 from the germline V gene are DFQATT and SNEGSKA (reference sequence). CDR3 residues: CGASGGAQGGSINEQFF. For the CDR3, the DNA is TGCGGTGCTAGCGGGGGGGCACAGGGGGGTTCCATCAATGAGCAGTTCTTC.

This clonotype was picked up many times. The chain combines TRBV7-6 with TRBJ2-3; 12 nucleotides line up with TRBD2. Trimming at V came to 5 bases and at J to 2 bases, leaving 8 bases not matched to a gene. Germline V gene data show CDR1 as SGHVS and CDR2 as FNYEAQ. This CDR3 comprises 17 residues. As DNA, the CDR3 is TGTGCCAGCAGCCCCAGGACTAGCGGGACACTCACAGATACGCAGTATTTT. This encodes CASSPRTSGTLTDTQYF. The variable domain in full, completed from reference TRBV7-6 and TRBJ2-3, reads GAGVSQSPRYKVTKRGQDVALRCDPISGHVSLYWYRQALGQGPEFLTYFNYEAQQDKSGLPNDRFSAERPEGSISTLTIQRTEQRDSAMYRCASSPRTSGTLTDTQYFGPGTRLTVL.

This clonotype was observed many times. This CDR3 reads CASSLISLSSYEQYF. The CDR3 DNA reads as TGTGCCAGCAGCTTAATAAGTTTAAGCTCCTACGAGCAGTACTTC. The chain recombines TRBV7-2 with TRBJ2-7; D ambiguous. CDR3 length: 15 residues. With 2 bases removed from V and 0 bases from J, the gap between germline ends came to 11 bases. Germline V gene sequence: CDR1 SGHTA, CDR2 FQGNSA.

As for this clonotype: This may come from a read error, since a much larger clone is one base off. The chain links TRBV6-6 to TRBJ2-3; D gene ambiguous. V was cut by 6 bases and J by 4 bases, with 20 bases left in between. This CDR3 region has 16 residues. CDR1 is MNHNY and CDR2 is SVGAGI in the germline V gene (reference sequence). The CDR3 loop reads CASSTPWANGSDTQYF. DNA of the CDR3: TGTGCCAGCAGCACCCCGTGGGCTAACGGATCAGATACGCAGTATTTT.

At least ten counts were recorded for this clonotype. V is TRBV4-1 and J is TRBJ1-5, with a weak D call TRBD1 (5 bases). The V gene's germline CDR1 is MGHRA and CDR2 YSYEKL. The CDR3 has 16 residues. With 0 bases removed from V and 7 bases from J, the gap between germline ends came to 16 bases. In nucleotides, the CDR3 is TGCGCCAGCAGCCAAGATAGAAGTTCGGGGGTGCAGCCCCAGCATTTT. Translation gives CASSQDRSSGVQPQHF.

In its sample, this clonotype was seen many times. This sequence joins TRBV6-5 and TRBJ2-3; 11 nucleotides line up with TRBD2. Germline V gene lookup returns CDR1 MNHEY and CDR2 SVGAGI. The CDR3 consists of 15 residues. With V trimmed by 7 bases and J by 5 bases, 8 bases remained unmatched. The CDR3, as DNA: TGTGCCAGCACAATAGCGGGGGGGCCTGGAGATACGCAGTATTTT. It translates to CASTIAGGPGDTQYF.

This clonotype occurred many times. The gene calls are TRBV12-3 or TRBV12-4 and TRBJ2-7, with TRBD1 matching over 7 bases. This CDR3 contains 15 residues. Losses at the gene ends were 6 bases for V and 1 base for J; bases not matched to a gene: 9. CDR3 sequence reads: CASSPRTGPSYEQYF. CDR3 bases: TGTGCCAGCAGCCCTAGGACAGGACCATCCTACGAGCAGTACTTC.

This clonotype was recorded at least ten times. The CDR3 sequence: CASSEFGQTGAKNIQYF. In DNA, the CDR3 is TGTGCCAGCAGTGAATTCGGACAGACCGGAGCCAAAAACATTCAGTACTTC. J is TRBJ2-4 and V is TRBV2; a possible D gene is TRBD1 (6 bases). V lost 2 bases and J lost 0, with 14 bases in between. CDR3 length: 17 amino acids. Germline CDR1 reads SNHLY; CDR2 reads FYNNEI.

In its sample, this clonotype was seen many times. V usage is TRBV4-3 and J usage is TRBJ2-3; D might be TRBD2 (5 bases). The germline gives CDR1 LGHNA, CDR2 YSLEER. The V end was cut by 4 bases, the J end by 0 bases, with 11 bases between. The CDR3 covers 15 residues. CDR3 residues: CASSREGRSTDTQYF. The CDR3 DNA reads as TGCGCCAGCAGCCGTGAGGGCAGGAGCACAGATACGCAGTATTTT.

The chain has TRBV6-6 and TRBJ2-7, with 9 bases that match TRBD1. Germline CDR1 is MNHNY and CDR2 is SVGAGI (reference sequence). V lost 2 bases and J lost 2; bases outside the gene matches: 7. The CDR3 sequence is 16 residues long. CDR3 region: CASSYTGTGFTYEQYF. The CDR3 DNA follows: TGTGCCAGCAGTTACACCGGGACAGGGTTCACCTACGAGCAGTACTTC.

There are a few counts of this clonotype. The rearrangement uses TRBV19 and TRBJ2-5; D is undetermined. CDR3 length: 14 amino acids. CDR1 and CDR2 (germline): LNHDA, SQIVND (reference sequence). V lost 4 bases, J lost 3 bases, and 12 bases lay in between. The CDR3 nucleotides are TGTGCCAGTAGTACCAACTGGGGTGAAGAGACCCAGTACTTC. Its protein product is CASSTNWGEETQYF.

A few counts support this clonotype. The V call is TRBV5-1, the J call TRBJ1-1, with D hard to call. V lost 0 bases and J 10 bases, leaving 13 bases between the germline ends. Germline lookup yields CDR1 SGHRS and CDR2 YFSETQ. The CDR3 covers 13 residues. The CDR3 spells CASSLDGSWRAFF. The CDR3 nucleotides are TGCGCCAGCAGCTTGGATGGCAGCTGGAGAGCTTTCTTT.

In this sample, this clonotype turned up many times. The V call is TRBV6-5, the J call TRBJ2-7; D not resolved. Trimming pared 0 bases from V and 0 bases from J, leaving 15 bases between. This CDR3 spans 17 amino acids. Germline V gives CDR1 MNHEY, CDR2 SVGAGI. The chain's CDR3 is CASSYSSRSNPSYEQYF. CDR3 DNA: TGTGCCAGCAGTTACTCGAGTAGGTCCAATCCCTCCTACGAGCAGTACTTC.

In this sample, this clonotype turned up many times. One end of the junction is discordant with germline, which a read error may explain. This chain uses TRBV7-9 with TRBJ2-5; D gene uncertain. The CDR3 sequence is 14 residues long. Germline V gene data show CDR1 as SEHNR and CDR2 as FQNEAQ (reference sequence). In DNA form, the CDR3 reads TGCGCCAGCAGCTTGGCCGGTGGAGAAGAGACCCAGTACTTC. It encodes CASSLAGGEETQYF.